This T cell receptor (beta chain) was sequenced in a study of CD4 T cells in relation to SARS-CoV-2 and coronaviruses. The study, taken as a whole, reports: Memory recall responses, not primary responses primed in culture, are what the assay detects. Monoreactive clones expanded significantly more to SARS-CoV-2 than crossreactive clones did.

The CDR3 length is 15 residues. V lost 5 bases and J lost 4, with 18 bases in between. The germline gives CDR1 MNHEY, CDR2 SMNVEV (reference sequence). Repertoires were generated with immunoSEQ multiplex PCR, while TCRdb's copy carries only in-frame clones and drops some. The sample carries 65,000 or so clones, approximately 94% recorded once. A remark on this clone: As yet, its antigen is unknown.

Before the COVID-19 pandemic, during about 2010-2018, CD4+ T cells were taken from unexposed donors. The chain combines TRBV27 with TRBJ2-7, with a weak D call TRBD2 (7 bases). The specimen was naive CD4+ T cells from PBMCs. Subset specified: naive CD4+ T cells isolated by negative enrichment. This clonotype originated in a human donor in good health. In DNA form, the CDR3 reads TGTGCCAGCAGTCCAGGACTAGGGGGAGGGTACGAGCAGTACTTC. It is translated as CASSPGLGGGYEQYF.